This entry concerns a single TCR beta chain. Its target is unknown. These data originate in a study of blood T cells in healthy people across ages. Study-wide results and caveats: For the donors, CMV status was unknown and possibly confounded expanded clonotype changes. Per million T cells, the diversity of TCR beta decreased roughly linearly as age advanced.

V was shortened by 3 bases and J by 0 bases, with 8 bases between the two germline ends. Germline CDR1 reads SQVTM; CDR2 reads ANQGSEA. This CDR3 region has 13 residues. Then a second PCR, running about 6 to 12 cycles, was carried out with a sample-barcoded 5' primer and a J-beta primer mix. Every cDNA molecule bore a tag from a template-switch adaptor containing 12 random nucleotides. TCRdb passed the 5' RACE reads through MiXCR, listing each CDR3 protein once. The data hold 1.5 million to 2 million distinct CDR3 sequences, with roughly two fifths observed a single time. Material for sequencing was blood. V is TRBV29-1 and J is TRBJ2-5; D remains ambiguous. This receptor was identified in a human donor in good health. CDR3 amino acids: CSVDSSNQETQYF. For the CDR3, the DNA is TGCAGCGTTGACAGTAGCAACCAAGAGACCCAGTACTTC.